A selection of T cell receptor beta chains follows, all from one sample in a study of T cell responses to AZD1222 COVID-19 vaccine. TCRdb's table, derived via immunoSEQ multiplex PCR, lists solely in-frame clones and lacks some. The table shows about 97,000 clones, with roughly 80% occurring only once. Sequences were derived from peripheral blood, sampled on day 0 of AZD1222 vaccination. All receptors come from an adult in good health. Both conserved end residues are part of each CDR3. D genes are given only for firm matches. Expanded clones are given a class, and other clones once, few, many or no size at all.

d_call	v_call	j_call	clone_size	cdr3_nt	cdr3_aa
NA	TRBV7-2	TRBJ1-1	NA	TGTGCCAGCAGCTTAGGGCGGGGCAGAGAAGCTTTCTTT	CASSLGRGREAFF
TRBD2	TRBV19	TRBJ2-3	NA	TGTGCCAGTAGGGGGACGGGGAGGGGAGATACGCAGTATTTT	CASRGTGRGDTQYF
TRBD1	TRBV19	TRBJ1-2	NA	TGTGCCAGTAGTATAGAGGACAGGAACTACTATGGCTACACCTTC	CASSIEDRNYYGYTF
NA	TRBV6-2/TRBV6-3	TRBJ1-1	NA	TGTGCCAGCAGTCTCCCACGGGGGCTGAACACTGAAGCTTTCTTT	CASSLPRGLNTEAFF
NA	TRBV20-1	TRBJ2-5	NA	TGCAGTGCACCGAGCGCGTGGGCCCAGTACTTC	CSAPSAWAQYF
NA	TRBV20-1	TRBJ2-7	once	TGCAGTGCTCAGCAGAGCTACGAGCAGTACTTC	CSAQQSYEQYF
NA	TRBV20-1	TRBJ2-7	NA	TGCAGTGCTAGTTCCTCGGTCGAGCAGTACTTC	CSASSSVEQYF
TRBD2	TRBV24-1	TRBJ2-3	NA	TGTGCCACCAGTGAGGGAAAAGGGACTAGCGGGGATACGCAGTATTTT	CATSEGKGTSGDTQYF
NA	TRBV18	TRBJ1-3	NA	TGTGCCAGCTCACCGGACCAAAGCTCTGGAAACACCATATATTTT	CASSPDQSSGNTIYF
NA	TRBV4-3	TRBJ1-4	once	TGCGCCAGCAGCCAACGGGGTACAGGGATCTTTGAAAAACTGTTTTTT	CASSQRGTGIFEKLFF
NA	TRBV28	TRBJ2-7	NA	TGTGCCAGCAGTTGGGGCAACGCCTACGAGCAGTACTTC	CASSWGNAYEQYF
NA	TRBV19	TRBJ1-4	NA	TGTGCCAGTAGTATGAGGTCTAATGAAAAACTGTTTTTT	CASSMRSNEKLFF
NA	TRBV6-1	TRBJ1-6	NA	TGTGCCAGCAGTGAATTGCCACGGGGTTCACCCCTCCACTTT	CASSELPRGSPLHF
TRBD1	TRBV10-3	TRBJ1-4	NA	TGTGCCACCCGAGCCGGACAGGGGAAAGAAAAACTGTTTTTT	CATRAGQGKEKLFF
NA	TRBV5-1	TRBJ1-1	few	TGCGCCAGCAGCTTCGGACCCCCGGGCTCTGAAGCTTTCTTT	CASSFGPPGSEAFF
NA	TRBV28	TRBJ1-5	NA	TGTGCCAGCAATGGACACGCAAATAGCAATCAGCCCCAGCATTTT	CASNGHANSNQPQHF
NA	TRBV27	TRBJ2-7	NA	TGTGCCAGCAGTTTACGGCGGTACTCCTACGAGCAGTACTTC	CASSLRRYSYEQYF
NA	TRBV15	TRBJ2-5	NA	TGTGCCACGGGGGCCGGAGGGAGCCAAGAGACCCAGTACTTC	CATGAGGSQETQYF
TRBD2	TRBV28	TRBJ2-3	few	TGTGCCAGCAGTACCCAACTAGCGGGAGCTTTGGATACGCAGTATTTT	CASSTQLAGALDTQYF
NA	TRBV11-2	TRBJ1-1	NA	TGTGCCAGCAGCTTGCAGGGGATGAACACTGAAGCTTTCTTT	CASSLQGMNTEAFF
NA	TRBV15	TRBJ1-4	few	TGTGCCACCAGCAGTAAAGGCAGGAATGAAAAACTGTTTTTT	CATSSKGRNEKLFF
NA	TRBV6-5	TRBJ1-1	NA	TGTGCCAGCAGTTACGGGAACAGGTGGTGGAACACTGAAGCTTTCTTT	CASSYGNRWWNTEAFF
TRBD1	TRBV3-1/TRBV3-2	TRBJ2-5	NA	TGTGCCAGCAGCGACAGGGCCCTCCAAGAGACCCAGTACTTC	CASSDRALQETQYF
NA	TRBV28	TRBJ2-1	NA	TGTGCCAGCAGTTTAGGGGGCCTTAGTGAGCAGTTCTTC	CASSLGGLSEQFF
TRBD1	TRBV28	TRBJ2-7	NA	TGTGCCAGCAGCCTGACAGGGGGCGGCAGCTACGAGCAGTACTTC	CASSLTGGGSYEQYF
NA	TRBV4-2	TRBJ2-3	once	TGTGCCAGCAGCCAAGATTTATCGGGAAGCACAGATACGCAGTATTTT	CASSQDLSGSTDTQYF
NA	TRBV6-5	TRBJ1-1	few	TGTGCCAGCAGTTACAAGGGGTTGAACACTGAAGCTTTCTTT	CASSYKGLNTEAFF
NA	TRBV19	TRBJ1-1	NA	TGTGCCAGTAGTATTCGCACAGGAGGGAGCACTGAAGCTTTCTTT	CASSIRTGGSTEAFF
NA	TRBV25-1	TRBJ2-1	NA	TGTGCCAGCAATGGGCCCCCAGGGGGGTCCTACAATGAGCAGTTCTTC	CASNGPPGGSYNEQFF
NA	TRBV4-1	TRBJ1-2	NA	TGCGCCAGCAGCCAACCTGGGGGGGGGCCTGGCTACACCTTC	CASSQPGGGPGYTF
NA	TRBV30	TRBJ1-1	NA	TGTGCCTGGAGTCCCGGAGACAGACCGGACACTGAAGCTTTCTTT	CAWSPGDRPDTEAFF
TRBD2	TRBV6-2/TRBV6-3	TRBJ2-1	NA	TGTGCCAGCAGTCCCTTCCTAGCGGGGGGGAGAGATGAGCAGTTCTTC	CASSPFLAGGRDEQFF
NA	TRBV9	TRBJ2-7	few	TGTGCCAGCAGCGTAGTAGTAGCGCTACCGGACAGTATCTCCTACGAGCAGTACTTC	CASSVVVALPDSISYEQYF
NA	TRBV4-1	TRBJ1-5	NA	TGCGCCAGCAGCCAAGAACGGTCCGGGTTCAATCAGCCCCAGCATTTT	CASSQERSGFNQPQHF
TRBD2	TRBV3-1/TRBV3-2	TRBJ2-5	NA	TGTGCCAGCAGCCAAGATCCGAGGCGGGGGAGAGAGACCCAGTACTTC	CASSQDPRRGRETQYF
NA	TRBV2	TRBJ2-4	NA	TGTGCCAGCAGTCAGGATACCAAAAACATTCAGTACTTC	CASSQDTKNIQYF
NA	TRBV7-2	TRBJ2-2	NA	TGTGCCAGCAGCTTACAGGGCCTGAACACCGGGGAGCTGTTTTTT	CASSLQGLNTGELFF
TRBD2	TRBV25-1	TRBJ2-1	NA	TGTGCCAGCAGTGCCCCTAGCGGGAGCCATGAGCAGTTCTTC	CASSAPSGSHEQFF
TRBD1	TRBV6-5	TRBJ1-2	NA	TGTGCCAGCAGGACCGGGACAGGGGACTTCTATGGCTACACCTTC	CASRTGTGDFYGYTF
NA	TRBV6-2/TRBV6-3	TRBJ1-2	NA	TGTGCCAGCAGCGACCCCTCGGGGGGAAGCTATGGCTACACCTTC	CASSDPSGGSYGYTF
TRBD2	TRBV4-1	TRBJ2-2	few	TGCGCCAGCAGCCTCCATCGCGGGGGGGCGAGAACCGGGGAGCTGTTTTTT	CASSLHRGGARTGELFF
TRBD1	TRBV6-5	TRBJ1-3	NA	TGTGCCAGCAGTTTCAACAGGGGACTCTCTGGAAACACCATATATTTT	CASSFNRGLSGNTIYF
NA	TRBV5-4	TRBJ2-5	NA	TGTGCCAGCAGCCAGAAGGCGCCTAGTGGGGAGACCCAGTACTTC	CASSQKAPSGETQYF
NA	TRBV6-5	TRBJ1-1	once	TGTGCCAGCAGTTACGGGGGGAGGAACACTGAAGCTTTCTTT	CASSYGGRNTEAFF
TRBD1	TRBV30	TRBJ1-1	NA	TGTGCCTGGAGCGGACAGGGGGTAAGGACTGAAGCTTTCTTT	CAWSGQGVRTEAFF
NA	TRBV19	TRBJ1-5	NA	TGTGCCAGTAGTATAGTCCTCAATAGCAATCAGCCCCAGCATTTT	CASSIVLNSNQPQHF
TRBD1	TRBV19	TRBJ1-2	few	TGTGCCAGTAGTATACCAGGGGGCGCGATCTATGGCTACACCTTC	CASSIPGGAIYGYTF
TRBD1	TRBV5-1	TRBJ1-2	once	TGCGCCAGCAGCTTTTTCCACAGGGGCCATGGCTACACCTTC	CASSFFHRGHGYTF
NA	TRBV7-2	TRBJ1-5	NA	TGTGCCAGCAGCCCAGAAGGGCTCAATCAGCCCCAGCATTTT	CASSPEGLNQPQHF
TRBD1	TRBV28	TRBJ1-2	NA	TGTGCCAGCCTAACCAATGGACAGGGGGCCTATGGCTACACCTTC	CASLTNGQGAYGYTF
NA	TRBV4-3	TRBJ1-4	NA	TGCGCCAGCAGCCGCGGACGGTCCGAAAAACTGTTTTTT	CASSRGRSEKLFF
NA	TRBV19	TRBJ1-2	NA	TGTGCCAGTCATCGCGGACCCCCCACTCCCCACACCTTC	CASHRGPPTPHTF
TRBD1	TRBV2	TRBJ1-1	few	TGTGCCAGCAGTGAAGCTACAGGGGGCACTGAAGCTTTCTTT	CASSEATGGTEAFF
NA	TRBV18	TRBJ1-3	NA	TGTGCCAGCTCACCAACAGGAAGATCCTCTGGAAACACCATATATTTT	CASSPTGRSSGNTIYF
NA	TRBV2	TRBJ1-2	NA	TGTGCCAGCAGTCGTATCCCGGAGGCGGATGGCTACACCTTC	CASSRIPEADGYTF
NA	TRBV19	TRBJ2-3	NA	TGTGCCAGTAGTATATGGGACCACCTAAGTAATACGCAGTATTTT	CASSIWDHLSNTQYF